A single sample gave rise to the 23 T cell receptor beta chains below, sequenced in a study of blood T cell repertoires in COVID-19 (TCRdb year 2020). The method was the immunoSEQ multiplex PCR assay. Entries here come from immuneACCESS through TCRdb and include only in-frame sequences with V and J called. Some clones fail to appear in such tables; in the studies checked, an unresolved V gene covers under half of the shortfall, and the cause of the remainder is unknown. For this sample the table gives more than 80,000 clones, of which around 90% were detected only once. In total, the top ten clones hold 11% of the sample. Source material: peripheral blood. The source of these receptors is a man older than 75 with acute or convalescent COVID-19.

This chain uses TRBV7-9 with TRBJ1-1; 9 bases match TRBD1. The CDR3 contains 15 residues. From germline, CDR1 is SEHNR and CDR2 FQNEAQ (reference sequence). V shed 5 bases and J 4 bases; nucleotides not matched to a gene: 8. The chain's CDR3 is CASSPNRGLGTEAFF. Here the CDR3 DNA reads TGTGCCAGCAGCCCTAACAGGGGGCTGGGCACTGAAGCTTTCTTT.

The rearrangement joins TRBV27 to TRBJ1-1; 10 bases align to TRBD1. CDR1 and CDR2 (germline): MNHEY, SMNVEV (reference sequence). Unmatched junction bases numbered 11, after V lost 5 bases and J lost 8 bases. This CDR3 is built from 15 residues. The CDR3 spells CASSQLPGQGLEAFF. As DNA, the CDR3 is TGTGCCAGCAGTCAACTCCCGGGACAGGGGCTGGAAGCTTTCTTT.

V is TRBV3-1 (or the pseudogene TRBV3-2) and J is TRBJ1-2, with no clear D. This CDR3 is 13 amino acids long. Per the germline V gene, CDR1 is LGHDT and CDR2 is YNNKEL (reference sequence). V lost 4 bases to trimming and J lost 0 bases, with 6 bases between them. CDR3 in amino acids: CASSRLTNYGYTF. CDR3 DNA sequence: TGTGCCAGCAGCCGTCTAACTAACTATGGCTACACCTTC.

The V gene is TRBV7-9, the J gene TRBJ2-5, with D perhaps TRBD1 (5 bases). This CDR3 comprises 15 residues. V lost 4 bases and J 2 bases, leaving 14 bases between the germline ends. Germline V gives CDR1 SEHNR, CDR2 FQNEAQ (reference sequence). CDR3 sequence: CASSSARAIQETQYF. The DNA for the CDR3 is TGTGCCAGCAGCTCGGCCAGGGCTATTCAAGAGACCCAGTACTTC.

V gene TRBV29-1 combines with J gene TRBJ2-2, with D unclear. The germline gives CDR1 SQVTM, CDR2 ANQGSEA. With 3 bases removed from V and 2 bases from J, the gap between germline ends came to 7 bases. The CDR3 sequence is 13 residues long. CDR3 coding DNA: TGCAGCGTTGATGGCGGTAACACCGGGGAGCTGTTTTTT. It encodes CSVDGGNTGELFF.

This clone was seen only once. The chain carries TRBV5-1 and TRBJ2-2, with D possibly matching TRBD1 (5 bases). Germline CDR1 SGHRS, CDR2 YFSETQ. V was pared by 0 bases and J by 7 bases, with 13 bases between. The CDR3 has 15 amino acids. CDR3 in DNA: TGCGCCAGCAGCTTGGAAGCAGGGCCCCACGGGGAGCTGTTTTTT. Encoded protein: CASSLEAGPHGELFF.

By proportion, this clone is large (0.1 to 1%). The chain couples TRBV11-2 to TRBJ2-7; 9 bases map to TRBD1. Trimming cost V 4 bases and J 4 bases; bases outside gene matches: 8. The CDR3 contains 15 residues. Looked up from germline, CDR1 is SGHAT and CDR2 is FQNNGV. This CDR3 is CASSSGGQGLYEQYF. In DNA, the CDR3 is TGTGCCAGCAGCTCAGGGGGACAGGGATTATACGAGCAGTACTTC.

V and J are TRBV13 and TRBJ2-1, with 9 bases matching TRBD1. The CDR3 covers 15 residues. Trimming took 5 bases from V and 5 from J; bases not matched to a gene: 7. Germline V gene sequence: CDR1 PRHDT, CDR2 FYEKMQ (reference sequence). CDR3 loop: CASSHGTGRNNEQFF. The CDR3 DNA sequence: TGTGCCAGCAGCCACGGGACAGGGAGGAACAATGAGCAGTTCTTC.

The CDR3 sequence is CASSPPQGTFENGYTF. CDR3 nucleotide sequence: TGTGCCAGCAGTCCTCCACAGGGTACCTTTGAAAATGGCTACACCTTC. The V gene is TRBV21-1, the J gene TRBJ1-2; the table's D gene call, TRBD1, was not cross checked with the DNA. TRBV21-1 is assigned pseudogene status. The CDR3 spans 16 residues.

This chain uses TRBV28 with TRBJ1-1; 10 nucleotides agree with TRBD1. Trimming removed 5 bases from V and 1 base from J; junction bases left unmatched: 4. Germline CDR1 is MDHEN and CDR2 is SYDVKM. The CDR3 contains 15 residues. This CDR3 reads CASSPRDRGNTEAFF. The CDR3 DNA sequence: TGTGCCAGCAGTCCCCGGGACAGGGGGAACACTGAAGCTTTCTTT.

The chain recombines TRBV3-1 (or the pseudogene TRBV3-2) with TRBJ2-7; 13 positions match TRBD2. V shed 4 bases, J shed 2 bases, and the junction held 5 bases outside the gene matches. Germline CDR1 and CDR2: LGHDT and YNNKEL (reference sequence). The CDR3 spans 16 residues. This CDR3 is CASSLGLAGATYEQYF. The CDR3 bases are TGTGCCAGCAGCCTTGGACTAGCGGGGGCCACCTACGAGCAGTACTTC.

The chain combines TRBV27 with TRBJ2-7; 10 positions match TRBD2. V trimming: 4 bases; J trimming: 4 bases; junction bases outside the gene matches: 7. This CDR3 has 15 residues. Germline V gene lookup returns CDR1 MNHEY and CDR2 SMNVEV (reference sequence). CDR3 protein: CASSSPGLASYEQYF. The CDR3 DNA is TGTGCCAGCAGTTCACCGGGACTAGCGAGTTACGAGCAGTACTTC.

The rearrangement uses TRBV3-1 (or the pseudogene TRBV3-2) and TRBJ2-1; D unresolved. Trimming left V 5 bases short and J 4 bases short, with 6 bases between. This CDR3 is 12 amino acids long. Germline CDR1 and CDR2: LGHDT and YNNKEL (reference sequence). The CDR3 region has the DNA TGTGCCAGCAGCGCGGTTTACAATGAGCAGTTCTTC. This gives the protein CASSAVYNEQFF.

CDR3 sequence (DNA): TGTGCCAGCATTCTGGGCGGGGGGGCCCATGAGCAGTTCTTC. This codes for CASILGGGAHEQFF. This rearrangement joins TRBV6-5 to TRBJ2-1; 9 bases fit TRBD2. Per germline, CDR1 MNHEY and CDR2 SVGAGI. CDR3 length equals 14 residues. V trimming: 7 bases; J trimming: 8 bases; junction bases outside the gene matches: 9.

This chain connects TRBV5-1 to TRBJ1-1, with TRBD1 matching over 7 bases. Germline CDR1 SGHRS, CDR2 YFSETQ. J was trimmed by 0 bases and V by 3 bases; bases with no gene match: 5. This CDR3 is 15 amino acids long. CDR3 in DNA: TGCGCCAGCAGCTCGACAGGGCTCGTGAACACTGAAGCTTTCTTT. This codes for CASSSTGLVNTEAFF.

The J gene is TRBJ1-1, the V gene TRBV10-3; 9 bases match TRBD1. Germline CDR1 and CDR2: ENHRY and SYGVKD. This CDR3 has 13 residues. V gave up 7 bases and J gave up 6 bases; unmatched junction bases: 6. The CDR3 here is CAITPGQGAEAFF. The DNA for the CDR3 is TGTGCCATCACTCCGGGACAGGGAGCTGAAGCTTTCTTT.

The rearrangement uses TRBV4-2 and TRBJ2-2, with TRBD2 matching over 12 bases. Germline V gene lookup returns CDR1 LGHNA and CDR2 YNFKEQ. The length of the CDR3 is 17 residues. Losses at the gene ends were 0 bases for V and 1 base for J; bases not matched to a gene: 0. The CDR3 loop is CASSQELAGGNTGELFF. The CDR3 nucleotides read TGTGCCAGCAGCCAAGAACTAGCGGGAGGGAACACCGGGGAGCTGTTTTTT.

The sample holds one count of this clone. Here the CDR3 reads CASSVGSQAGANTGELFF. The CDR3 DNA reads as TGTGCCAGCAGCGTAGGCTCTCAAGCGGGAGCGAACACCGGGGAGCTGTTTTTT. The genes are TRBV9 and TRBJ2-2; 8 nucleotides agree with TRBD2. The germline V gene has CDR1 SGDLS and CDR2 YYNGEE. The CDR3 runs to 18 residues. Germline trimming cut 0 bases from V and 0 bases from J; bases unmatched to any gene: 7.

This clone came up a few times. CDR3 nucleotide sequence: TGCAGCGTTGTGGTCGGGCAGGGGGAGTACTTC. Translating gives CSVVVGQGEYF. V gene TRBV29-1 combines with J gene TRBJ2-7, with TRBD1 identical over 7 bases. The CDR3 covers 11 residues. J gave up 11 bases and V 4 bases, and 8 bases lay outside the gene matches. CDR1 and CDR2 from the germline V gene are SQVTM and ANQGSEA.

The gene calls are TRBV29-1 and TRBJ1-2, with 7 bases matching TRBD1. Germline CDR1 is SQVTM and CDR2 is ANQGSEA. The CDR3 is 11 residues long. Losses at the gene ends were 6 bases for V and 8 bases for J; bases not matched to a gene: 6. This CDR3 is CSVDRANGYTF. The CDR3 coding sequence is TGCAGCGTCGACAGGGCAAACGGCTACACCTTC. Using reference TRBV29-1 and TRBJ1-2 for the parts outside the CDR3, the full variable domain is SAVISQKPSRDICQRGTSLTIQCQVDSQVTMMFWYRQQPGQSLTLIATANQGSEATYESGFVIDKFPISRPNLTFSTLTVSNMSPEDSSIYLCSVDRANGYTFGSGTRLTVV.

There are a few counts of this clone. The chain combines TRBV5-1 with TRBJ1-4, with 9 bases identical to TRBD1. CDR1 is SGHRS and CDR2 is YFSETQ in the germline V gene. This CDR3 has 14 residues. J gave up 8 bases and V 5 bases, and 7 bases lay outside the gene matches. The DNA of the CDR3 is TGCGCCAGCAGAGGGGACAGGGTGGACGAAAAACTGTTTTTT. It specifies CASRGDRVDEKLFF.

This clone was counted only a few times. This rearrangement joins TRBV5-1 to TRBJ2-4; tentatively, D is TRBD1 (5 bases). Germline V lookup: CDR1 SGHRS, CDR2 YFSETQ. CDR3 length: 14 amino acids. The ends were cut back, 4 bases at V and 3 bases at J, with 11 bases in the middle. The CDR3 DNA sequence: TGCGCCAGCAGCCCAAGGGGCAGCAAAAACATTCAGTACTTC. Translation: CASSPRGSKNIQYF. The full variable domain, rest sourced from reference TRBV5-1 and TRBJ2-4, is KAGVTQTPRYLIKTRGQQVTLSCSPISGHRSVSWYQQTPGQGLQFLFEYFSETQRNKGNFPGRFSGRQFSNSRSEMNVSTLELGDSALYLCASSPRGSKNIQYFGAGTRLSVL.

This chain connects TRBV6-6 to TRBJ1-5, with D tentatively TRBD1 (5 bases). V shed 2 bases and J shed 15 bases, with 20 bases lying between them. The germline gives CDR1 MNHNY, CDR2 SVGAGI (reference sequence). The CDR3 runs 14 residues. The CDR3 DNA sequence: TGTGCCAGCAGTTACGTTCAGGGTTCCCAAAGGTTGCATTTT. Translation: CASSYVQGSQRLHF.